What follows describes a single T cell receptor (beta chain). Germline CDR1 and CDR2: SEHNR and FQNEAQ (reference sequence). Trimming at V came to 0 bases and at J to 0 bases, leaving 6 bases not matched to a gene. This CDR3 has 19 residues. This entry belongs to a study of control samples from healthy donors and cancer patients. Produced via immunoSEQ multiplex PCR; TCRdb's table is partial and in-frame only. The table has 100,000 to 150,000 clones, almost 95% seen once. Specimen: PBMCs. The TCR sequence derives from an elderly man with head and neck cancer. This chain uses TRBV7-9 with TRBJ2-6; 9 bases are shared with TRBD1. The CDR3 loop reads CASSLARGTGTSGANVLTF. CDR3 nucleotide sequence: TGTGCCAGCAGCTTAGCGCGGGGGACAGGGACCTCTGGGGCCAACGTCCTGACTTTC.